The clone carrying this TCR beta chain is medium-sized. The antigen remains unidentified. This entry belongs to a study of neoadjuvant anti-PD-1 for oral cavity cancer. Findings and caveats of the study: Pretreatment Treg/Th17 ratio correlated inversely with post-treatment tumor clonality.

The table came from immunoSEQ multiplex PCR; TCRdb's copy has only in-frame clones and leaves some out. The table has more than 25,000 clones, 80% seen once; the top ten hold around 3%. Time point in this sample: after neoadjuvant nivolumab, at surgical resection. Analysis of PBMCs was direct, with no culture step. This sequence was found in a person aged 40-85 years with oral cavity squamous cell carcinoma. Sequences were derived from PBMCs, sampled after nivolumab (anti-PD-1) treatment.

CDR3 coding DNA: TGTGCCAGCAGCCCGGGAGGGAACATTCAGTACTTC. Amino acid sequence: CASSPGGNIQYF. This chain uses TRBV9 with TRBJ2-4, with 8 bases aligning to TRBD2. CDR1 and CDR2 (germline): SGDLS, YYNGEE. V trimming: 4 bases; J trimming: 7 bases; junction bases outside the gene matches: 1. The CDR3 is made up of 12 amino acids.